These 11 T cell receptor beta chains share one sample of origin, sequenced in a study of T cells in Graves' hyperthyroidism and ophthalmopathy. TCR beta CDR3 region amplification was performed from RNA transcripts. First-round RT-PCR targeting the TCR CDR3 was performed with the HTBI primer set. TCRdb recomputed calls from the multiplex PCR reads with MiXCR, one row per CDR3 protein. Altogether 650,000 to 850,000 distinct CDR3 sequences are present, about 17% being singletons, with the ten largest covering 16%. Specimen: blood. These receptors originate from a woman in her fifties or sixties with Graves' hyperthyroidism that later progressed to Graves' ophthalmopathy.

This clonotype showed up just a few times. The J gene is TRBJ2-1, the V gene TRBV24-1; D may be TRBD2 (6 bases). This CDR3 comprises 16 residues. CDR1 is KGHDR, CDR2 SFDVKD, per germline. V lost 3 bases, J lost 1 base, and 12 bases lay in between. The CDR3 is CATSDRTEGSYNEQFF. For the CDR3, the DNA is TGTGCCACCAGTGATCGGACGGAGGGGTCCTACAATGAGCAGTTCTTC.

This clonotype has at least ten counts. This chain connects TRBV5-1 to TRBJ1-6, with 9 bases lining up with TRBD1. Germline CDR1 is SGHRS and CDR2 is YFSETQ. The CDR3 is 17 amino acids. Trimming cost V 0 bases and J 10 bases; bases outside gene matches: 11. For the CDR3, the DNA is TGCGCCAGCAGCTTGGCCCTCGGACAGGGGAGAGGATCACCCCTCCACTTT. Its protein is CASSLALGQGRGSPLHF.

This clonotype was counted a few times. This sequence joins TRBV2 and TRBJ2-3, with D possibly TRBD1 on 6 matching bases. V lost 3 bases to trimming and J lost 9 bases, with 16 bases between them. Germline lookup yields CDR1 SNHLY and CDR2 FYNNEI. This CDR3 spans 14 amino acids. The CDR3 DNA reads TGTGCCAGCAGTGATCCAGGGGTCCGGGGAACGCAGTATTTT. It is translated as CASSDPGVRGTQYF.

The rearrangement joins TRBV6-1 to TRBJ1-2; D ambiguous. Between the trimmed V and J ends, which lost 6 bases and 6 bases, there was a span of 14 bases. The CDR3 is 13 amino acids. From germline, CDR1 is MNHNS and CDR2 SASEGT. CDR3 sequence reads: CASSTTGTDGYTF. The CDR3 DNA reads TGTGCCAGCAGCACGACTGGAACCGATGGCTACACCTTC.

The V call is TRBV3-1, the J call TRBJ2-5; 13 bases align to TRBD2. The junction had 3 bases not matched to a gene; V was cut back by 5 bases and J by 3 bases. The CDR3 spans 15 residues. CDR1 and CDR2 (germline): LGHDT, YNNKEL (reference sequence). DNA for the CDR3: TGTGCCAGCAGCGTAGGGACTAGCGGGGAAGAGACCCAGTACTTC. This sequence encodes CASSVGTSGEETQYF.

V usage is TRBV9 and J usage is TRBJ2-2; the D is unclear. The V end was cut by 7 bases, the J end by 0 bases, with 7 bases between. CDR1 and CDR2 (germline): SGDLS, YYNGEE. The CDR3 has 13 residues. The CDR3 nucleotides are TGTGCCAGCGGTAATTCGAACACCGGGGAGCTGTTTTTT. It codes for CASGNSNTGELFF. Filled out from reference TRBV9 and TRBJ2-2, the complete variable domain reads DSGVTQTPKHLITATGQRVTLRCSPRSGDLSVYWYQQSLDQGLQFLIQYYNGEERAKGNILERFSAQQFPDLHSELNLSSLELGDSALYFCASGNSNTGELFFGEGSRLTVL.

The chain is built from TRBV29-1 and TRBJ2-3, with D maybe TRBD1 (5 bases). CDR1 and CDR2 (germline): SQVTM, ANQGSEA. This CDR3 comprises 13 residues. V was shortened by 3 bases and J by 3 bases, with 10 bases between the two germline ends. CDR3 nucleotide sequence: TGCAGCGTTGACGAACAGGTAACAGATACGCAGTATTTT. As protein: CSVDEQVTDTQYF.

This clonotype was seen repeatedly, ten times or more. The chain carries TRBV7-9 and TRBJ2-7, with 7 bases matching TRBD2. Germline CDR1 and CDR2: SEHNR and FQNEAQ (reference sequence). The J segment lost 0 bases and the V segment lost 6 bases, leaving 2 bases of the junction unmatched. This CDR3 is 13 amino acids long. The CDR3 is CASRASGSYEQYF. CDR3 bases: TGTGCCAGCAGGGCTAGCGGCTCCTACGAGCAGTACTTC.

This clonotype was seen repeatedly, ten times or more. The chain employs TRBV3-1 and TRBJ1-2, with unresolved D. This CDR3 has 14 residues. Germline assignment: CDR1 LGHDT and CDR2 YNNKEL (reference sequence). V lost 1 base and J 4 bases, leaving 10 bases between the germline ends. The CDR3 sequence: CASSQGRGSYGYTF. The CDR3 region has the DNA TGTGCCAGCAGCCAAGGACGCGGAAGCTATGGCTACACCTTC.

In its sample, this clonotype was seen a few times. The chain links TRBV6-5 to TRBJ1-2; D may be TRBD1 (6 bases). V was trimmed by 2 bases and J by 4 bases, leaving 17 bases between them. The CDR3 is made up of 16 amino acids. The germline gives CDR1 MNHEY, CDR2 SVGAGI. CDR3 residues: CASSYTVIQGGYGYTF. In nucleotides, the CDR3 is TGTGCCAGCAGTTACACCGTAATACAGGGAGGCTATGGCTACACCTTC.

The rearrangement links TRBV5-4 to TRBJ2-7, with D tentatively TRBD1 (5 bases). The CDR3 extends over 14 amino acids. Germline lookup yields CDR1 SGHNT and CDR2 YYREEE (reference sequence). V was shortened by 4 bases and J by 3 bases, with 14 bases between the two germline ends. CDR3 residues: CASSGEGDFYEQYF. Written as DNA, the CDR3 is TGTGCCAGCAGCGGAGAAGGGGATTTCTACGAGCAGTACTTC.